The 28 T cell receptor beta chains reported below all come from one sample, sequenced in a study of PD-L1 blockade in urothelial cancer. Stated time point: peripheral blood 6 weeks after treatment start. Assay used: immunoSEQ multiplex PCR; TCRdb lists only in-frame clones, some missing. The sample has around 110,000 clones, around 89% seen once. This specimen consisted of PBMCs, obtained around atezolizumab (anti-PD-L1) treatment. Source of these receptors: a man in his 60s with urothelial cancer.

V and J are TRBV5-6 and TRBJ1-3, with D possibly matching TRBD1 (6 bases). Germline loops: CDR1 SGHDT, CDR2 YYEEEE. The germline V and J ends were trimmed by 3 bases and 0 bases, with 10 bases remaining between them. CDR3 size: 15 residues. The DNA of the CDR3 is TGTGCCAGCAGCTCAACAGGGAGCTCTGGAAACACCATATATTTT. This translates into CASSSTGSSGNTIYF.

This clone was detected only once. The rearrangement uses TRBV7-2 and TRBJ1-2; TRBD1 agrees at 9 bases. The CDR3 spans 16 residues. Germline CDR1 and CDR2: SGHTA and FQGNSA. The junction had 7 bases not matched to a gene; V was cut back by 4 bases and J by 1 base. The CDR3 coding sequence is TGTGCCAGCAGCTCAATTACAGGGGGCTTTAACTATGGCTACACCTTC. Amino acid sequence: CASSSITGGFNYGYTF.

The V gene is TRBV7-9, the J gene TRBJ1-1, with no clear D. CDR3 length: 14 amino acids. Trimming took 4 bases from V and 4 from J, leaving 13 bases between them. Germline V gene data show CDR1 as SEHNR and CDR2 as FQNEAQ (reference sequence). The CDR3: CASSSQQSGTEAFF. The CDR3 DNA reads TGTGCCAGCAGCTCGCAACAATCAGGCACTGAAGCTTTCTTT.

This clone was found once. The chain recombines TRBV5-1 with TRBJ2-3, with 11 bases aligning to TRBD2. The germline V gene has CDR1 SGHRS and CDR2 YFSETQ. The CDR3 runs to 16 residues. V gave up 4 bases and J gave up 5 bases; unmatched junction bases: 9. CDR3 nucleotide sequence: TGCGCCAGCAGCGCATTAGCGGGGGGGCCTGGAGATACGCAGTATTTT. This sequence encodes CASSALAGGPGDTQYF. Using reference TRBV5-1 and TRBJ2-3 for the parts outside the CDR3, the full variable domain is KAGVTQTPRYLIKTRGQQVTLSCSPISGHRSVSWYQQTPGQGLQFLFEYFSETQRNKGNFPGRFSGRQFSNSRSEMNVSTLELGDSALYLCASSALAGGPGDTQYFGPGTRLTVL.

The rearrangement joins TRBV27 to TRBJ1-2; 9 bases fit TRBD1. The germline gives CDR1 MNHEY, CDR2 SMNVEV (reference sequence). The V and J ends lost 6 bases and 2 bases, in that order; junction bases with no gene match: 4. The length of the CDR3 is 14 residues. The CDR3: CASRGQGINYGYTF. In DNA, the CDR3 is TGTGCCAGCAGGGGACAGGGAATAAACTATGGCTACACCTTC.

This clone came up once. This sequence joins TRBV11-2 and TRBJ2-2; D may be TRBD2 (5 bases). CDR3 length equals 16 residues. In germline, CDR1 is SGHAT, CDR2 FQNNGV. V was trimmed by 4 bases and J by 5 bases, leaving 17 bases between them. CDR3 DNA sequence: TGTGCCAGCAGCTCCCCGGGAAAGGGCGGGACCGGGGAGCTGTTTTTT. This encodes CASSSPGKGGTGELFF. Complete variable domain (other parts from reference TRBV11-2 and TRBJ2-2): EAGVAQSPRYKIIEKRQSVAFWCNPISGHATLYWYQQILGQGPKLLIQFQNNGVVDDSQLPKDRFSAERLKGVDSTLKIQPAKLEDSAVYLCASSSPGKGGTGELFFGEGSRLTVL.

CDR3 in DNA: TGTGCCAGCAGCGTAGCCCCTATAAGCACAGATACGCAGTATTTT. It yields the protein CASSVAPISTDTQYF. The chain joins TRBV9 to TRBJ2-3; D gene unclear. Germline V gene data show CDR1 as SGDLS and CDR2 as YYNGEE. The CDR3 runs to 15 residues. Deletions cut 0 bases from V and 0 bases from J, with 8 bases between.

V is TRBV2 and J is TRBJ2-1, with D possibly TRBD1 on 6 matching bases. There are 16 residues in the CDR3. From germline, CDR1 is SNHLY and CDR2 FYNNEI. Between the trimmed V and J ends, which lost 0 bases and 9 bases, there was a span of 18 bases. CDR3 sequence: CASSEARGGGSIEQFF. The CDR3 bases are TGTGCCAGCAGTGAAGCCCGTGGGGGCGGGTCGATTGAGCAGTTCTTC.

The rearrangement uses TRBV6-5 and TRBJ1-4; D is undetermined. Between the trimmed V and J ends, which lost 5 bases and 11 bases, there was a span of 21 bases. The CDR3 totals 15 residues. Germline lookup yields CDR1 MNHEY and CDR2 SVGAGI. CDR3 region: CASSKSPPAEKKLFF. As DNA, the CDR3 is TGTGCCAGCAGTAAGTCGCCGCCGGCGGAAAAGAAACTGTTTTTT.

The chain has TRBV19 and TRBJ1-5, with TRBD1 matching 7 bases. CDR1 and CDR2 from the germline V gene are LNHDA and SQIVND (reference sequence). The J segment lost 7 bases and the V segment lost 5 bases, leaving 14 bases of the junction unmatched. This CDR3 has 16 residues. CDR3 in amino acids: CASSSQTGQINQPQHF. The CDR3 region has the DNA TGTGCCAGTAGTTCCCAAACGGGACAGATTAACCAGCCCCAGCATTTT.

Comments on this clone: Its ends do not fully match the called genes, so a read error is possible. The chain employs TRBV7-7 and TRBJ2-1; TRBD1 matches 11 bases. This CDR3 region has 14 residues. Germline loops: CDR1 SSHAT, CDR2 FNYEAQ (reference sequence). In DNA, the CDR3 is TGTGCTAGCAGCTCGGGACAGGGGGTCGGTGAGCAGTTCTTC. Translated, it gives CASSSGQGVGEQFF.

This clone was seen only a few times. The chain couples TRBV9 to TRBJ1-4; TRBD1 matches at 7 bases. CDR1 SGDLS and CDR2 YYNGEE come from the germline V gene. The CDR3 loop spans 14 amino acids. Germline trimming cut 4 bases from V and 7 bases from J; bases unmatched to any gene: 7. The CDR3 region has the DNA TGTGCCAGCAGCCGGACGGACAGGACTGAAAAACTGTTTTTT. Protein: CASSRTDRTEKLFF.

The chain is built from TRBV10-3 and TRBJ2-7, with 9 bases that match TRBD1. The V gene end was trimmed by 6 bases and the J gene end by 6 bases; junction bases not matched to a gene: 9. This CDR3 comprises 14 residues. CDR1 ENHRY and CDR2 SYGVKD come from the germline V gene. CDR3 coding DNA: TGTGCCATCAGAGGGACAGGGCAAGGTGGCGAGCAGTACTTC. Its protein is CAIRGTGQGGEQYF.

This chain uses TRBV5-1 with TRBJ2-1, with 11 bases that match TRBD2. The CDR3 spans 17 residues. In germline, CDR1 is SGHRS, CDR2 YFSETQ. V shed 4 bases, J shed 1 base, and the junction held 7 bases outside the gene matches. This CDR3 is CASSTRTSGLSYNEQFF. CDR3 DNA: TGCGCCAGCAGCACCCGGACTAGCGGGCTTTCCTACAATGAGCAGTTCTTC.

V gene TRBV5-1 combines with J gene TRBJ2-5; TRBD2 aligns across 10 bases. This CDR3 spans 14 amino acids. J lost 5 bases, V lost 1 base, and 2 bases had no gene match. Germline V gene sequence: CDR1 SGHRS, CDR2 YFSETQ. The CDR3 reads CASSLLAGDETQYF. CDR3 nucleotide sequence: TGCGCCAGCAGCTTGCTAGCGGGAGATGAGACCCAGTACTTC.

This clone was counted between two and nine times. The gene calls are TRBV13 and TRBJ2-4, with 8 nucleotides matching TRBD1. Germline CDR1 PRHDT, CDR2 FYEKMQ (reference sequence). The CDR3 is 14 amino acids. Trimming cost V 1 base and J 5 bases; bases outside gene matches: 1. CDR3 DNA sequence: TGTGCCAGCAGCTTAGAGGGACAGGAAAACATTCAGTACTTC. It yields the protein CASSLEGQENIQYF.

The chain uses TRBV5-4 and TRBJ2-3, with 10 bases lining up with TRBD2. Germline loops: CDR1 SGHNT, CDR2 YYREEE (reference sequence). J was trimmed by 3 bases and V by 4 bases; bases with no gene match: 11. The CDR3 consists of 17 residues. As DNA, the CDR3 is TGTGCCAGCAGCCTTAGACTAGCGGGCCCTGGGACAGATACGCAGTATTTT. Protein: CASSLRLAGPGTDTQYF.

The V call is TRBV6-1, the J call TRBJ1-1, with 7 positions matching TRBD1. This CDR3 has 14 residues. In germline, CDR1 is MNHNS, CDR2 SASEGT. Trimming removed 10 bases from V and 1 base from J; junction bases left unmatched: 9. The CDR3 bases are TGTGCCACCTCCCTGACAGGGCAGAACACTGAAGCTTTCTTT. Amino acid sequence: CATSLTGQNTEAFF.

The chain uses TRBV7-2 and TRBJ1-4; weak D call: TRBD1 (6 bases). Germline CDR1 is SGHTA and CDR2 is FQGNSA. This CDR3 has 16 amino acids. V shed 5 bases and J shed 8 bases, with 21 bases lying between them. CDR3 sequence (DNA): TGTGCCAGCAGCGAGCGGACAGCATCCGTTCGGGAAAAACTGTTTTTT. Residues: CASSERTASVREKLFF.

The genes are TRBV30 and TRBJ2-7, with D perhaps matching TRBD2 (6 bases). This CDR3 comprises 14 residues. Per the germline V gene, CDR1 is GTSNPN and CDR2 is SVGIG (reference sequence). V was shortened by 2 bases and J by 2 bases, with 13 bases between the two germline ends. The CDR3 DNA sequence: TGTGCCTGGAGTTGGGCGGGGCCTCCCTACGAGCAGTACTTC. Translation: CAWSWAGPPYEQYF. Using reference TRBV30 and TRBJ2-7 for the parts outside the CDR3, the full variable domain is SQTIHQWPATLVQPVGSPLSLECTVEGTSNPNLYWYRQAAGRGLQLLFYSVGIGQISSEVPQNLSASRPQDRQFILSSKKLLLSDSGFYLCAWSWAGPPYEQYFGPGTRLTVT.

This chain links TRBV9 with TRBJ2-5; TRBD2 matches 13 bases. CDR1 is SGDLS, CDR2 YYNGEE, per germline. J was trimmed by 5 bases and V by 0 bases; bases with no gene match: 7. The CDR3 totals 17 residues. The CDR3 here is CASSVATGLAGVETQYF. For the CDR3, the DNA is TGTGCCAGCAGCGTAGCTACAGGACTAGCGGGGGTGGAGACCCAGTACTTC.

J is TRBJ1-1 and V is TRBV5-4; a weak D match, TRBD1 (6 bases). Trimming cost V 4 bases and J 1 base, with 11 bases left between them. The CDR3 length is 14 residues. The germline CDR1 and CDR2 sequences are SGHNT and YYREEE (reference sequence). CDR3 residues: CASSRAGANTEAFF. CDR3 nucleotides: TGTGCCAGCAGCAGGGCAGGGGCGAACACTGAAGCTTTCTTT.

The chain carries TRBV6-1 and TRBJ2-1, with 8 bases identical to TRBD2. In germline, CDR1 is MNHNS, CDR2 SASEGT. The CDR3 totals 17 residues. V shed 1 base, J shed 3 bases, and the junction held 8 bases outside the gene matches. The CDR3 reads CASSEGILAVSYNEQFF. The CDR3 DNA follows: TGTGCCAGCAGTGAAGGAATACTAGCGGTAAGCTACAATGAGCAGTTCTTC.

The chain is built from TRBV10-3 and TRBJ2-7, with a weak D call TRBD2 (6 bases). Between the trimmed V and J ends, which lost 9 bases and 7 bases, there was a span of 19 bases. The CDR3 covers 13 residues. Germline V CDR1 and CDR2: ENHRY, SYGVKD. CDR3 amino acids: CAIFQPTSREQYF. In nucleotides, the CDR3 is TGTGCCATATTTCAACCTACTAGCAGAGAGCAGTACTTC.

DNA for the CDR3: TGTGCCAGCTCACCACCGAGAGGGATCTCCTACGAGCAGTACTTC. Translating it yields CASSPPRGISYEQYF. The gene calls are TRBV18 and TRBJ2-7, with D tentatively TRBD2 (5 bases). Germline values: CDR1 KGHSH, CDR2 LQKENI. V lost 0 bases to trimming and J lost 0 bases, with 9 bases between them. The CDR3 consists of 15 residues.

The rearrangement uses TRBV7-9 and TRBJ2-3; D is unresolved. The V gene lost 1 base and the J gene lost 4 bases, with 9 bases spanning the gap. The CDR3 loop spans 14 amino acids. CDR1 is SEHNR, CDR2 FQNEAQ, per germline (reference sequence). This CDR3 reads CASSLDAVADTQYF. The CDR3 DNA reads TGTGCCAGCAGCTTAGACGCGGTTGCAGATACGCAGTATTTT.

This clone was seen once. The chain is built from TRBV12-5 and TRBJ2-1, with D unresolved. The V and J ends lost 1 base and 3 bases respectively, with 4 bases between them. CDR1 and CDR2 from the germline V gene are LGHNT and FRNRAP. The CDR3 is 13 residues long. CDR3: CASGLGVYNEQFF. The CDR3 DNA is TGTGCTAGTGGTTTGGGAGTCTACAATGAGCAGTTCTTC.

The chain is built from TRBV9 and TRBJ1-2; TRBD1 agrees at 9 bases. V was clipped by 1 base and J by 5 bases; unmatched bases: 9. CDR1 and CDR2 from the germline V gene are SGDLS and YYNGEE. The CDR3 extends over 16 amino acids. In DNA, the CDR3 is TGTGCCAGCAGCGTATCACAGGGGGCGACGAGGTATGGCTACACCTTC. Protein: CASSVSQGATRYGYTF.